Below, 12 T cell receptor beta chains from the same sample are listed, as sequenced in a study of long-term antiretroviral therapy in people with HIV. Running of the v3.0 immunoSEQ assay took place at survey level. Only in-frame clones appear in the TCRdb table, and some are missing; sequencing was by immunoSEQ multiplex PCR. The sample lists around 23,000 clones, about 80% seen once, with around 6.1% in the top ten. This specimen was unsorted PBMCs, taken 4.4 years after starting antiretroviral therapy. The receptors originated from a man aged 25-45 years with HIV.

Only a few counts were recorded for this clone. The rearrangement links TRBV9 to TRBJ1-2, with 8 positions matching TRBD1. The CDR3 contains 15 residues. Germline CDR1 is SGDLS and CDR2 is YYNGEE. J lost 2 bases, V lost 0 bases, and 3 bases had no gene match. CDR3 DNA sequence: TGTGCCAGCAGCGTAGACCGGACAGGGAACTATGGCTACACCTTC. Translating it yields CASSVDRTGNYGYTF.

This clone was seen just once. The rearrangement uses TRBV7-7 and TRBJ1-4, with D hard to call. This CDR3 region has 13 residues. CDR1 and CDR2 (germline): SSHAT, FNYEAQ (reference sequence). V shed 5 bases and J shed 0 bases, with 4 bases lying between them. The CDR3 nucleotides read TGTGCCAGCAGCATAACAACTAATGAAAAACTGTTTTTT. Protein sequence: CASSITTNEKLFF.

V and J are TRBV10-3 and TRBJ2-7, with 8 bases fitting TRBD2. Looked up from germline, CDR1 is ENHRY and CDR2 is SYGVKD. V lost 2 bases to trimming and J lost 3 bases; unmatched junction nucleotides: 18. The CDR3 spans 19 residues. CDR3 DNA: TGTGCCATCAGTGAGAGGACAGACGGAAGGCGACTAGCGTTCTACGAGCAGTACTTC. It specifies CAISERTDGRRLAFYEQYF.

This chain joins TRBV5-6 and TRBJ1-2; 7 bases fit TRBD1. J lost 2 bases, V lost 0 bases, and 4 bases had no gene match. CDR3 length: 15 residues. Germline V gene sequence: CDR1 SGHDT, CDR2 YYEEEE. CDR3 nucleotides: TGTGCCAGCAGCTTGGATGGCAGGGGGAACTATGGCTACACCTTC. Encoded protein: CASSLDGRGNYGYTF.

The chain is built from TRBV11-2 and TRBJ2-1, with unresolved D. The CDR3 spans 16 residues. Germline CDR1 and CDR2: SGHAT and FQNNGV. Trimming took off 1 base at V and 3 bases at J, with 13 bases between the two ends. CDR3: CASSLAIPPIYNEQFF. CDR3 sequence (DNA): TGTGCCAGCAGCTTAGCCATTCCCCCAATCTACAATGAGCAGTTCTTC.

The chain couples TRBV11-2 to TRBJ2-7; perhaps TRBD1 as D (6 bases). Looked up from germline, CDR1 is SGHAT and CDR2 is FQNNGV. The CDR3 length is 14 residues. V lost 4 bases, J lost 5 bases, and 15 bases lay in between. As DNA, the CDR3 is TGTGCCAGCAGCTCAGGACAGTACAACGACGAGCAGTACTTC. Amino acids: CASSSGQYNDEQYF.

CDR3 in amino acids: CASSGLLGGNQPQHF. The CDR3 DNA sequence: TGTGCCAGCAGCGGTCTCCTTGGGGGCAATCAGCCCCAGCATTTT. The chain couples TRBV21-1 to TRBJ1-5. TRBV21-1 has pseudogene status. CDR3 length: 15 residues.

This clone turned up a few times. The germline gene is not matched at one end of the junction; a read error may be the cause. This chain joins TRBV28 and TRBJ1-2; 7 nucleotides line up with TRBD1. The CDR3 has 12 residues. Germline CDR1 and CDR2: MDHEN and SYDVKM. The CDR3 DNA sequence: TGTGCCAGCGGAGACCCAAACAGGGGAGTGGGCTTC. It yields the protein CASGDPNRGVGF.

This clone is a singleton in its sample. The rearrangement joins TRBV6-4 to TRBJ1-1; D not certain. CDR1 and CDR2 from the germline V gene are MRHNA and SNTAGT. The CDR3 runs to 13 residues. V dropped 0 bases and J dropped 4 bases, with 6 bases sitting between them. CDR3 in amino acids: CASSDSDGTEAFF. The DNA for the CDR3 is TGTGCCAGCAGTGACTCGGACGGCACTGAAGCTTTCTTT.

V and J are TRBV28 and TRBJ2-7; maybe TRBD1 (6 bases). The CDR3 contains 15 residues. V was clipped by 3 bases and J by 1 base, with 13 bases between them. Germline CDR1 reads MDHEN; CDR2 reads SYDVKM. CDR3 DNA: TGTGCCAGCAGTTTGAGACAGGCTGGATCCTACGAGCAGTACTTC. Amino acids: CASSLRQAGSYEQYF.

This sequence joins TRBV7-9 and TRBJ1-1, with D possibly matching TRBD1 (6 bases). The CDR3 totals 15 residues. The germline V gene has CDR1 SEHNR and CDR2 FQNEAQ (reference sequence). Trimming took off 7 bases at V and 2 bases at J, with 17 bases between the two ends. CDR3 region: CASTSTAGDNTEAFF. In DNA form, the CDR3 reads TGTGCCAGCACTTCGACGGCAGGGGATAACACTGAAGCTTTCTTT.

The rearrangement links TRBV15 to TRBJ1-5, with D perhaps matching TRBD1 (6 bases). The germline V gene encodes CDR1 LNHNV and CDR2 YYDKDF (reference sequence). The CDR3 spans 14 residues. Trimming shortened V by 5 bases and J by 6 bases, and 14 bases separated the two germline ends. The DNA for the CDR3 is TGTGCCACCAGCGGTAGACAGGACGTTCAGCCCCAGCATTTT. Translated, it gives CATSGRQDVQPQHF.